These T cell receptor beta chains were read from a single sample in a study of blood T cell repertoires in COVID-19. Method: immunoSEQ multiplex PCR; TCRdb's copy keeps in-frame clones and lacks some. The table has some 510,000 clones, more than 75% seen once. Material: PBMCs or T cells enriched from blood (not recorded which). Source of these receptors: a woman between 35 and 50 years old who had recovered from COVID-19. Both conserved end residues are part of each CDR3. Each record gives: CDR3 DNA, CDR3 protein, CDR3 length, J gene, clone size, D gene, V gene. A D gene is named only where the DNA matches it firmly. Where a row states a size, it is once, few, many or the class of an expanded clone; other rows omit it.

CDR3 DNA: TGTGCCAGCAGCTTGGGAATTGGAGGAGCCCGCGAGCAGTACTTC; CDR3 protein: CASSLGIGGAREQYF; CDR3 length: 15; J gene: TRBJ2-7; clone size: -; D gene: -; V gene: TRBV5-6
CDR3 DNA: TGTGCCAGCAGCTCAGGGTGGGATAGCTCCTACAATGAGCAGTTCTTC; CDR3 protein: CASSSGWDSSYNEQFF; CDR3 length: 16; J gene: TRBJ2-1; clone size: -; D gene: -; V gene: TRBV5-4
CDR3 DNA: TGTGCCACCAGCCGAGACAAGAGCGAAAAACTGTTTTTT; CDR3 protein: CATSRDKSEKLFF; CDR3 length: 13; J gene: TRBJ1-4; clone size: -; D gene: -; V gene: TRBV15
CDR3 DNA: TGTGCCAGCAGGGAACAGGGATCATACAATGAGCAGTTCTTC; CDR3 protein: CASREQGSYNEQFF; CDR3 length: 14; J gene: TRBJ2-1; clone size: -; D gene: -; V gene: TRBV2
CDR3 DNA: TGTGCCAGCAGTTTCCAACGGCGGGAGGCTAAGGTTGAGCAGTTCTTC; CDR3 protein: CASSFQRREAKVEQFF; CDR3 length: 16; J gene: TRBJ2-1; clone size: once; D gene: TRBD2; V gene: TRBV6-2/TRBV6-3
CDR3 DNA: TGTGCCAGCAGCTTGTCACAGGTCGCTAATTCACCCCTCCACTTT; CDR3 protein: CASSLSQVANSPLHF; CDR3 length: 15; J gene: TRBJ1-6; clone size: once; D gene: -; V gene: TRBV5-4
CDR3 DNA: TGCGCCAGCAGCTTGGACAGCCCAGGGGGGTATGGCTACACCTTC; CDR3 protein: CASSLDSPGGYGYTF; CDR3 length: 15; J gene: TRBJ1-2; clone size: -; D gene: TRBD1; V gene: TRBV5-1
CDR3 DNA: TGTGCCAGCAGCTTTGGAGGGGACCAACAAGAGACCCAGTACTTC; CDR3 protein: CASSFGGDQQETQYF; CDR3 length: 15; J gene: TRBJ2-5; clone size: -; D gene: -; V gene: TRBV7-8
CDR3 DNA: TGTGCCAGCAGTAGTCAGGTTGACTACACCTTC; CDR3 protein: CASSSQVDYTF; CDR3 length: 11; J gene: TRBJ1-2; clone size: once; D gene: -; V gene: TRBV7-6
CDR3 DNA: TGTGCCAGCAGTTTAAACGGGAGGGAGTACAATGAGCAGTTCTTC; CDR3 protein: CASSLNGREYNEQFF; CDR3 length: 15; J gene: TRBJ2-1; clone size: -; D gene: TRBD2; V gene: TRBV9
CDR3 DNA: TGCGCCAGCAGCTTGGGAACGGACAGCCGGGACTACCTCACCGGGGAGCTGTTTTTT; CDR3 protein: CASSLGTDSRDYLTGELFF; CDR3 length: 19; J gene: TRBJ2-2; clone size: -; D gene: -; V gene: TRBV5-1
CDR3 DNA: TGTGCCAGCAGCGCGACAGTTAACACTGAAGCTTTCTTT; CDR3 protein: CASSATVNTEAFF; CDR3 length: 13; J gene: TRBJ1-1; clone size: -; D gene: -; V gene: TRBV16
CDR3 DNA: TGTGCCAGCAGCGCGCGGTCGGGGACAGGAAACACCATATATTTT; CDR3 protein: CASSARSGTGNTIYF; CDR3 length: 15; J gene: TRBJ1-3; clone size: -; D gene: -; V gene: TRBV2
CDR3 DNA: TGTGCCAGCAGCCTAGGACAGGGCGTAATATATGAAAAACTGTTTTTT; CDR3 protein: CASSLGQGVIYEKLFF; CDR3 length: 16; J gene: TRBJ1-4; clone size: -; D gene: TRBD1; V gene: TRBV7-9
CDR3 DNA: TGTGCCAGCTCAGTTAGCGGGAGTAACAATGAGCAGTTCTTC; CDR3 protein: CASSVSGSNNEQFF; CDR3 length: 14; J gene: TRBJ2-1; clone size: -; D gene: TRBD2; V gene: TRBV18
CDR3 DNA: TGTGCCAGCAGCCATTCCCCGTTGTACAGCCCAAACTATGGCTACACCTTC; CDR3 protein: CASSHSPLYSPNYGYTF; CDR3 length: 17; J gene: TRBJ1-2; clone size: few; D gene: -; V gene: TRBV16
CDR3 DNA: TGCGCCAGCAGCCAAGATACTGGGACGACAGGGCCTGGCTACAATGAGCAGTTCTTC; CDR3 protein: CASSQDTGTTGPGYNEQFF; CDR3 length: 19; J gene: TRBJ2-1; clone size: -; D gene: TRBD1; V gene: TRBV4-1
CDR3 DNA: TGTGCCAGCAGTCCGGGGACAGGGCTCCCTTGGGGTCAGCCCCAGCATTTT; CDR3 protein: CASSPGTGLPWGQPQHF; CDR3 length: 17; J gene: TRBJ1-5; clone size: once; D gene: TRBD1; V gene: TRBV27
CDR3 DNA: TGTGCCAGCAGTAGTGAGGGGGATCGCGGAAACACCATATATTTT; CDR3 protein: CASSSEGDRGNTIYF; CDR3 length: 15; J gene: TRBJ1-3; clone size: -; D gene: -; V gene: TRBV2
CDR3 DNA: TGTGCCAGCAGTTTATCCTTCGGGACAGGGTTCGAAAAACTGTTTTTT; CDR3 protein: CASSLSFGTGFEKLFF; CDR3 length: 16; J gene: TRBJ1-4; clone size: once; D gene: TRBD1; V gene: TRBV27
CDR3 DNA: TGTGCCAGCAGTTTAGGGGCCGGCGAGCAGTACTTC; CDR3 protein: CASSLGAGEQYF; CDR3 length: 12; J gene: TRBJ2-7; clone size: -; D gene: -; V gene: TRBV27
CDR3 DNA: TGTGCCAGCAGCTTACTGGCAACCATGAACACTGAAGCTTTCTTT; CDR3 protein: CASSLLATMNTEAFF; CDR3 length: 15; J gene: TRBJ1-1; clone size: -; D gene: -; V gene: TRBV7-2
CDR3 DNA: TGTGCCAGCAGCCTTCGGACAGGGGATAGCAATCAGCCCCAGCATTTT; CDR3 protein: CASSLRTGDSNQPQHF; CDR3 length: 16; J gene: TRBJ1-5; clone size: -; D gene: TRBD1; V gene: TRBV7-2
CDR3 DNA: TGTGCCACTAACCAGGATATACTGAACACCGGGGAGCTGTTTTTT; CDR3 protein: CATNQDILNTGELFF; CDR3 length: 15; J gene: TRBJ2-2; clone size: few; D gene: -; V gene: TRBV19
CDR3 DNA: TGTGCCAGTACCCCCGCGGTAGCGGGAGCCCCTCCCTACAATGAGCAGTTCTTC; CDR3 protein: CASTPAVAGAPPYNEQFF; CDR3 length: 18; J gene: TRBJ2-1; clone size: -; D gene: TRBD2; V gene: TRBV19
CDR3 DNA: TGTGCCAGCAGCCCTGGGACAGGGGGACTATCTAATGAAAAACTGTTTTTT; CDR3 protein: CASSPGTGGLSNEKLFF; CDR3 length: 17; J gene: TRBJ1-4; clone size: -; D gene: TRBD1; V gene: TRBV4-2
CDR3 DNA: TGCGCCAGCAGCTTGGACAGGACGATCTACAATGAGCAGTTCTTC; CDR3 protein: CASSLDRTIYNEQFF; CDR3 length: 15; J gene: TRBJ2-1; clone size: -; D gene: -; V gene: TRBV5-1
CDR3 DNA: TGCGCCAGCAGCTTTCCGGGTTCACCCCTCCACTTT; CDR3 protein: CASSFPGSPLHF; CDR3 length: 12; J gene: TRBJ1-6; clone size: -; D gene: -; V gene: TRBV5-1
CDR3 DNA: TGTGCCAGCAGTTTGAGGCGGGGCGCTGAAGCTTTCTTT; CDR3 protein: CASSLRRGAEAFF; CDR3 length: 13; J gene: TRBJ1-1; clone size: once; D gene: -; V gene: TRBV27
CDR3 DNA: TGCGCCAGCAGCCGTGGGCGGGAGGGCCGGGCTGAGCAGTTCTTC; CDR3 protein: CASSRGREGRAEQFF; CDR3 length: 15; J gene: TRBJ2-1; clone size: -; D gene: TRBD2; V gene: TRBV4-1
CDR3 DNA: TGTGCCACCTCGTGGGGACGACAGGGGATTCAGCCCCAGCATTTT; CDR3 protein: CATSWGRQGIQPQHF; CDR3 length: 15; J gene: TRBJ1-5; clone size: -; D gene: TRBD1; V gene: TRBV6-5
CDR3 DNA: TGTGCCAGTAGTATAAGTGGAGAACTCGAGCAGTACTTC; CDR3 protein: CASSISGELEQYF; CDR3 length: 13; J gene: TRBJ2-7; clone size: -; D gene: -; V gene: TRBV19
CDR3 DNA: TGTGCCAGCAGTGAAAGGGGGAATCAGCCCCAGCATTTT; CDR3 protein: CASSERGNQPQHF; CDR3 length: 13; J gene: TRBJ1-5; clone size: -; D gene: -; V gene: TRBV25-1
CDR3 DNA: TGTGCCAGCTTTTCCAGACAGGGGGCGCCCGAGCAGTACTTC; CDR3 protein: CASFSRQGAPEQYF; CDR3 length: 14; J gene: TRBJ2-7; clone size: -; D gene: TRBD1; V gene: TRBV27
CDR3 DNA: TGTGCCAGCAGCTTAGGGCCCAGGGGGCAAGAGACCCAGTACTTC; CDR3 protein: CASSLGPRGQETQYF; CDR3 length: 15; J gene: TRBJ2-5; clone size: -; D gene: TRBD1; V gene: TRBV7-7
CDR3 DNA: TGTGCCAGCAGCGCGGACAGGGCTGATACGCAGTATTTT; CDR3 protein: CASSADRADTQYF; CDR3 length: 13; J gene: TRBJ2-3; clone size: -; D gene: TRBD1; V gene: TRBV7-8
CDR3 DNA: TGTGCCAGCAGTTACTACCAGACTAATGAAAAACTGTTTTTT; CDR3 protein: CASSYYQTNEKLFF; CDR3 length: 14; J gene: TRBJ1-4; clone size: -; D gene: -; V gene: TRBV6-5
CDR3 DNA: TGTGCCAGCAGCCAAGATCTGATAACACTAAATACTGGGACAGGATTTTATGGCTACACCTTC; CDR3 protein: CASSQDLITLNTGTGFYGYTF; CDR3 length: 21; J gene: TRBJ1-2; clone size: -; D gene: TRBD1; V gene: TRBV3-1/TRBV3-2
CDR3 DNA: TGTGCCAGCAGCCAAGACGGCGGGACTAGCGGGAGTTACAATGAGCAGTTCTTC; CDR3 protein: CASSQDGGTSGSYNEQFF; CDR3 length: 18; J gene: TRBJ2-1; clone size: -; D gene: TRBD2; V gene: TRBV4-2
CDR3 DNA: TGTGCCAGCAGCCTCGCCGCGGGAGAGCAGTACTTC; CDR3 protein: CASSLAAGEQYF; CDR3 length: 12; J gene: TRBJ2-7; clone size: -; D gene: -; V gene: TRBV13
CDR3 DNA: TGCGCCAGCAGCCAATATACTAGTCCCGGGGATGAGCAGTTCTTC; CDR3 protein: CASSQYTSPGDEQFF; CDR3 length: 15; J gene: TRBJ2-1; clone size: few; D gene: -; V gene: TRBV4-3
CDR3 DNA: TGTGCTAGTGGTTTTCGCCCCTGGACAGGGAGCAGCTACGAGCAGTACTTC; CDR3 protein: CASGFRPWTGSSYEQYF; CDR3 length: 17; J gene: TRBJ2-7; clone size: -; D gene: TRBD1; V gene: TRBV12-5
CDR3 DNA: TGCAGTGCTAGTAGACAGGGGTGGGTCAAAAACATTCAGTACTTC; CDR3 protein: CSASRQGWVKNIQYF; CDR3 length: 15; J gene: TRBJ2-4; clone size: -; D gene: TRBD1; V gene: TRBV20-1
CDR3 DNA: TGTGCCAGCAGCTTAGAGAGAGGGAACACCGGGGAGCTGTTTTTT; CDR3 protein: CASSLERGNTGELFF; CDR3 length: 15; J gene: TRBJ2-2; clone size: few; D gene: -; V gene: TRBV5-5
CDR3 DNA: TGTGCCACCAGTGACCGAAAATTCGGGACAGGGGCTTACAATGAGCAGTTCTTC; CDR3 protein: CATSDRKFGTGAYNEQFF; CDR3 length: 18; J gene: TRBJ2-1; clone size: -; D gene: TRBD1; V gene: TRBV24-1
CDR3 DNA: TGTGCCAGCAGCTCCCAAGGGGGAACAGAAGGAAACACCATATATTTT; CDR3 protein: CASSSQGGTEGNTIYF; CDR3 length: 16; J gene: TRBJ1-3; clone size: once; D gene: -; V gene: TRBV7-6
CDR3 DNA: TGCAGTGCTAGGGGGGCCGAGACCCAGTACTTC; CDR3 protein: CSARGAETQYF; CDR3 length: 11; J gene: TRBJ2-5; clone size: -; D gene: -; V gene: TRBV20-1
CDR3 DNA: TGTGCCAGCAATAGACCGGGACAGGGGGCGGGGGAGCAGTACTTC; CDR3 protein: CASNRPGQGAGEQYF; CDR3 length: 15; J gene: TRBJ2-7; clone size: -; D gene: TRBD1; V gene: TRBV6-5
CDR3 DNA: TGTGCCAGCATGGGACAGGGTTATGGCTACACCTTC; CDR3 protein: CASMGQGYGYTF; CDR3 length: 12; J gene: TRBJ1-2; clone size: -; D gene: TRBD1; V gene: TRBV27
CDR3 DNA: TGCGCCAGCAGCCAAGTAGTCGGGTCCGTGGCCGGGGAGCTGTTTTTT; CDR3 protein: CASSQVVGSVAGELFF; CDR3 length: 16; J gene: TRBJ2-2; clone size: -; D gene: -; V gene: TRBV4-3
CDR3 DNA: TGCGCCAGCAGCCAAACCCCCGGGACTAGGCAAGAGACCCAGTACTTC; CDR3 protein: CASSQTPGTRQETQYF; CDR3 length: 16; J gene: TRBJ2-5; clone size: -; D gene: TRBD2; V gene: TRBV4-1
CDR3 DNA: TGTGCCAGCAGCTTAGCCGGGACAGCGAACACTGAAGCTTTCTTT; CDR3 protein: CASSLAGTANTEAFF; CDR3 length: 15; J gene: TRBJ1-1; clone size: once; D gene: TRBD1; V gene: TRBV11-3
CDR3 DNA: TGTGCCAGCAGCGTTGGGGAGTTCTACGAGCAGTACTTC; CDR3 protein: CASSVGEFYEQYF; CDR3 length: 13; J gene: TRBJ2-7; clone size: -; D gene: -; V gene: TRBV9
CDR3 DNA: TGTGCCAGCAGTTTATCTGCGGGATTTAACTATGGCTACACCTTC; CDR3 protein: CASSLSAGFNYGYTF; CDR3 length: 15; J gene: TRBJ1-2; clone size: -; D gene: -; V gene: TRBV27
CDR3 DNA: TGTGCCAGCAGTTTAGCCTACCGAGGGGGCGGTTTCTCGGCCACTGAAGCTTTCTTT; CDR3 protein: CASSLAYRGGGFSATEAFF; CDR3 length: 19; J gene: TRBJ1-1; clone size: once; D gene: TRBD1; V gene: TRBV27
CDR3 DNA: TGCGCCAGCAGCTTGGCCCGTGGGACAGGGAACACCGGGGAGCTGTTTTTT; CDR3 protein: CASSLARGTGNTGELFF; CDR3 length: 17; J gene: TRBJ2-2; clone size: -; D gene: TRBD1; V gene: TRBV5-1
CDR3 DNA: TGCGCCAGCAGCCAAGATCTGGTAGCGAGTAATGAAAAACTGTTTTTT; CDR3 protein: CASSQDLVASNEKLFF; CDR3 length: 16; J gene: TRBJ1-4; clone size: -; D gene: -; V gene: TRBV4-1
CDR3 DNA: TGCAGCGTTGAAGGGGGAGACGAGCAGTACTTC; CDR3 protein: CSVEGGDEQYF; CDR3 length: 11; J gene: TRBJ2-7; clone size: -; D gene: -; V gene: TRBV29-1
CDR3 DNA: TGTGCCAGCAGTTACCAGCCTGTGGACAGGGGAGGACAAGAGACCCAGTACTTC; CDR3 protein: CASSYQPVDRGGQETQYF; CDR3 length: 18; J gene: TRBJ2-5; clone size: -; D gene: TRBD1; V gene: TRBV6-2/TRBV6-3
CDR3 DNA: TGTGCCACCGGGCCAGGGATAGCCTACGAGCAGTACTTC; CDR3 protein: CATGPGIAYEQYF; CDR3 length: 13; J gene: TRBJ2-7; clone size: -; D gene: -; V gene: TRBV10-3